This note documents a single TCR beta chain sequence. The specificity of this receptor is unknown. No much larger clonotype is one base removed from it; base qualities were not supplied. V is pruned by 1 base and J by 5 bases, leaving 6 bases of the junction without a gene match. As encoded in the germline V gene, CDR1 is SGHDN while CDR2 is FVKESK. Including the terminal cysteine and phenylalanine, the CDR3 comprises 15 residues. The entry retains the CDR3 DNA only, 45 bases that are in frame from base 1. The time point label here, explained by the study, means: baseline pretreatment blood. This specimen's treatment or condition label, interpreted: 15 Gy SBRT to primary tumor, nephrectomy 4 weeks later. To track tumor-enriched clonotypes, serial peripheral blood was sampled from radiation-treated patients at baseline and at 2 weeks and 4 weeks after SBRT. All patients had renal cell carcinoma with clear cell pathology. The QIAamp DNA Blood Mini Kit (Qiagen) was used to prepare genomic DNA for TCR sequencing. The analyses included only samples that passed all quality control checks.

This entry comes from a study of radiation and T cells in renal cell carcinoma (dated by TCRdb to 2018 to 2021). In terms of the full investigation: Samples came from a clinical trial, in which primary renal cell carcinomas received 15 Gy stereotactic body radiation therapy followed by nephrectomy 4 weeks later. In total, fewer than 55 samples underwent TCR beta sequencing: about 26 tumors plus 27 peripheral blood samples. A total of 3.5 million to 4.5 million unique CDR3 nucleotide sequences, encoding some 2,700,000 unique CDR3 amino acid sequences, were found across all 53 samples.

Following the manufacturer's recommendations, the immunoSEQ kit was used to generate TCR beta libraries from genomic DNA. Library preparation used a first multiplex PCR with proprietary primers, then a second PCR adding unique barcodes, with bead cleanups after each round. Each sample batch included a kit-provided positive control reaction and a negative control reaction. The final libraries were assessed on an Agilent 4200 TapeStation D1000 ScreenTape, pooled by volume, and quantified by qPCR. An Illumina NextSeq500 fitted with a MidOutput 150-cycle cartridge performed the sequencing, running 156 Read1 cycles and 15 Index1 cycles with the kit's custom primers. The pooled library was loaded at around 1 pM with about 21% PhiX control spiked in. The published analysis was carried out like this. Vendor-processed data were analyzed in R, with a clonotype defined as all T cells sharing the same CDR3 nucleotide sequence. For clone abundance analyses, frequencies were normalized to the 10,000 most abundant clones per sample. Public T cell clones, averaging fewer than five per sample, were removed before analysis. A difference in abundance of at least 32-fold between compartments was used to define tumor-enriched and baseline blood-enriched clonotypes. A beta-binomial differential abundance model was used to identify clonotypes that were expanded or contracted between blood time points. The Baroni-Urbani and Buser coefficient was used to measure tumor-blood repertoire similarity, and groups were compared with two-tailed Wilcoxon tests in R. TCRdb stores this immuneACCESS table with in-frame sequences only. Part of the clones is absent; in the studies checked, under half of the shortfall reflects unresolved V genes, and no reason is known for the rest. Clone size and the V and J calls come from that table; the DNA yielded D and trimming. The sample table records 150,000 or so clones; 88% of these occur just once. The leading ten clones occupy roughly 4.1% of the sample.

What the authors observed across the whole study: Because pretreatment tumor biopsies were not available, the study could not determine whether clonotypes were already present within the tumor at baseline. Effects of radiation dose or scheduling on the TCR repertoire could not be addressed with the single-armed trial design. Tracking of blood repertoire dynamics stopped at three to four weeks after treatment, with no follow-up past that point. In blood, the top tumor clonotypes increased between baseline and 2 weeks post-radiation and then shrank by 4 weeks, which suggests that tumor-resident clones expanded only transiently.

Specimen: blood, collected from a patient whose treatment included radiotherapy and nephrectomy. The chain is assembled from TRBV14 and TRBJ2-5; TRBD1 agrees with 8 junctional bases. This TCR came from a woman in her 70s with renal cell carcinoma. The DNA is TGTGCCAGCAGCCAAGGGAGGACAGGGTTGGAGACCCAGTACTTC. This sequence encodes CASSQGRTGLETQYF.